These 13 T cell receptor beta chains share one sample of origin, sequenced in a study of OX40 agonist ivuxolimab in advanced cancers. Assay: immunoSEQ multiplex PCR; the TCRdb copy retains only in-frame clones and omits some. The sample includes tens of thousands of clones, 87% of them seen just once. Sequenced material: CD4+ or CD8+ T cells sorted from blood, taken in a trial of the OX40 agonist ivuxolimab. The origin of the receptors is an adult with an advanced solid tumor such as melanoma, head and neck, liver or kidney cancer.

The CDR3 sequence is CASSPRGPGNTIYF. CDR3 coding DNA: TGTGCCAGCTCACCAAGGGGGCCCGGAAACACCATATATTTT. This chain links TRBV18 with TRBJ1-3; 7 bases are shared with TRBD1. This CDR3 is built from 14 residues. Per germline, CDR1 KGHSH and CDR2 LQKENI. V gave up 2 bases and J gave up 4 bases; unmatched junction bases: 2.

J is TRBJ2-7 and V is TRBV28; 8 nucleotides match TRBD1. Per germline, CDR1 MDHEN and CDR2 SYDVKM. The CDR3 loop spans 17 amino acids. The V and J ends lost 4 bases and 2 bases, in that order; junction bases with no gene match: 13. The CDR3 loop reads CASSSPYSGQGTYEQYF. The CDR3 DNA reads as TGTGCCAGCAGTTCCCCTTATTCAGGACAGGGTACCTACGAGCAGTACTTC. The whole variable domain, filled in from reference TRBV28 and TRBJ2-7, reads DVKVTQSSRYLVKRTGEKVFLECVQDMDHENMFWYRQDPGLGLRLIYFSYDVKMKEKGDIPEGYSVSREKKERFSLILESASTNQTSMYLCASSSPYSGQGTYEQYFGPGTRLTVT.

The rearrangement links TRBV11-3 to TRBJ2-5; 10 bases match TRBD2. The germline V gene has CDR1 SGHNT and CDR2 YENEEA. The CDR3 has 15 residues. The junction had 8 bases not matched to a gene; V was cut back by 5 bases and J by 5 bases. CDR3 bases: TGTGCCAGCAGCAACATGGGACTAGCGAAGGAGACCCAGTACTTC. Its translation: CASSNMGLAKETQYF. The full variable domain, with the rest looked up from reference TRBV11-3 and TRBJ2-5, is EAGVVQSPRYKIIEKKQPVAFWCNPISGHNTLYWYLQNLGQGPELLIRYENEEAVDDSQLPKDRFSAERLKGVDSTLKIQPAELGDSAVYLCASSNMGLAKETQYFGPGTRLLVL.

The chain carries TRBV4-1 and TRBJ2-4; D is unresolved. The V and J ends lost 3 bases and 0 bases respectively, with 9 bases between them. Germline V gene sequence: CDR1 MGHRA, CDR2 YSYEKL. The CDR3 totals 15 residues. The CDR3 DNA reads as TGCGCCAGCAGCCACCCGACATCAGCCAAAAACATTCAGTACTTC. Amino acids: CASSHPTSAKNIQYF.

V is TRBV25-1 and J is TRBJ1-4; 7 nucleotides match TRBD1. Per germline, CDR1 MGHDK and CDR2 SYGVNS. This CDR3 spans 14 amino acids. The V and J ends lost 7 bases and 3 bases, in that order; junction bases with no gene match: 5. The CDR3: CASMKGASNEKLFF. The CDR3 coding sequence is TGTGCCAGCATGAAGGGGGCCTCTAATGAAAAACTGTTTTTT.

CDR3 residues: CASSLWDRAGELFF. CDR3 coding DNA: TGTGCCAGCAGCTTATGGGACAGGGCCGGGGAGCTGTTTTTT. V and J are TRBV7-2 and TRBJ2-2; 9 positions match TRBD1. Germline CDR1 reads SGHTA; CDR2 reads FQGNSA. The length of the CDR3 is 14 residues. V lost 2 bases to trimming and J lost 6 bases; unmatched junction nucleotides: 1.

The CDR3 nucleotides are TGTGCCAGCAGCTGGAAGGGGGGTAAAGGTTGGAACACTGAAGCTTTCTTT. It is translated as CASSWKGGKGWNTEAFF. V usage is TRBV13 and J usage is TRBJ1-1, with D perhaps TRBD1 (6 bases). Germline V gene lookup returns CDR1 PRHDT and CDR2 FYEKMQ (reference sequence). This CDR3 comprises 17 residues. Trimming left V 4 bases short and J 1 base short, with 19 bases between. The full variable domain, in which reference TRBV13 and TRBJ1-1 provide the parts outside the CDR3, is AAGVIQSPRHLIKEKRETATLKCYPIPRHDTVYWYQQGPGQDPQFLISFYEKMQSDKGSIPDRFSAQQFSDYHSELNMSSLELGDSALYFCASSWKGGKGWNTEAFFGQGTRLTVV.

The V call is TRBV2, the J call TRBJ2-5, with 7 bases aligning to TRBD2. Germline-derived CDR1 and CDR2 are SNHLY and FYNNEI. V shed 7 bases, J shed 5 bases, and the junction held 4 bases outside the gene matches. CDR3 size: 12 residues. The CDR3 region is CASKTSPETQYF. The CDR3 nucleotides are TGTGCCAGCAAGACTAGCCCTGAGACCCAGTACTTC.

CDR3 bases: TGCGCCAGCAGCCCGGGGGGTTTAAATGAAAAACTGTTTTTT. Encoded protein: CASSPGGLNEKLFF. The V call is TRBV5-1, the J call TRBJ1-4; a weak D match, TRBD1 (5 bases). V shed 4 bases and J shed 5 bases, with 12 bases lying between them. The CDR3 loop spans 14 amino acids. CDR1 and CDR2 from the germline V gene are SGHRS and YFSETQ.

This rearrangement joins TRBV28 to TRBJ2-7, with TRBD1 matching over 7 bases. The CDR3 has 15 residues. The junction had 12 bases not matched to a gene; V was cut back by 8 bases and J by 2 bases. The V gene's germline CDR1 is MDHEN and CDR2 SYDVKM. CDR3 sequence reads: CASLAGQDQPYEQYF. The CDR3, as DNA: TGTGCCAGCCTCGCCGGACAGGATCAACCCTACGAGCAGTACTTC.

This chain uses TRBV6-6 with TRBJ2-3, with 7 bases fitting TRBD2. With V trimmed by 6 bases and J by 14 bases, 14 bases remained unmatched. CDR1 is MNHNY, CDR2 SVGAGI, per germline (reference sequence). This CDR3 region has 13 residues. The DNA of the CDR3 is TGTGCCAGCAGCCCCGGGACTATCGAGACGGGGTATTTT. Protein product: CASSPGTIETGYF.

V and J are TRBV6-5 and TRBJ1-1; D gene unclear. Germline loops: CDR1 MNHEY, CDR2 SVGAGI. With 6 bases removed from V and 0 bases from J, the gap between germline ends came to 8 bases. The CDR3 spans 13 residues. The CDR3 coding sequence is TGTGCCAGCAGAGAAGATATGAACACTGAAGCTTTCTTT. Its protein is CASREDMNTEAFF.

This clone has a single count. The rearrangement uses TRBV5-8 and TRBJ2-1; D is possibly TRBD2 (6 bases). The ends were cut back, 1 base at V and 7 bases at J, with 15 bases in the middle. Germline CDR1 reads SGHTS; CDR2 reads YDEGEE. The length of the CDR3 is 15 residues. CDR3 sequence reads: CASSLMEGEGNEQFF. CDR3 DNA: TGTGCCAGCAGCTTGATGGAGGGAGAGGGAAATGAGCAGTTCTTC.